This TCR beta chain derives from a study of blood T cell repertoires in COVID-19. In the study overall: Specimens from acute and convalescent COVID-19 originated in the United States, Italy and Spain. T cells, B-cell-depleted T cells, or PBMCs supplied cDNA or gDNA.

This CDR3 spans 15 amino acids. Germline V gives CDR1 SGHAT, CDR2 FQNNGV. J gave up 2 bases and V 2 bases, and 3 bases lay outside the gene matches. Methods used by the authors: Estimates of nucleated cell counts were drawn from the amplification of reference gene primers. Clones were sequenced by immunoSEQ multiplex PCR, and TCRdb holds only the in-frame ones, with some missing. V and J calls and clone size come straight from that table; D and trimming were deduced from the DNA. The sample consists of around 310,000 clones, about 90% of them appearing once. This sequence joins TRBV11-2 and TRBJ1-2, with 9 positions matching TRBD1. The sequenced material came from peripheral blood. This sequence originates from a woman aged 40 to 50 with COVID-19, enrolled during active disease. The CDR3 loop is CASSLRTGVNYGYTF. The CDR3 DNA follows: TGTGCCAGCAGCTTACGGACAGGGGTGAACTATGGCTACACCTTC.